These 22 T cell receptor beta chains were all obtained from the same sample, sequenced in a study of control samples from healthy donors and cancer patients. Sequencing was performed with immunoSEQ multiplex PCR; in TCRdb, only in-frame clones are kept and a portion is missing. This table has about 77,000 clones, over 80% appearing once. Input material: blood. The receptors come from a woman aged 55-75 years in good health.

This sequence joins TRBV6-5 and TRBJ1-3; D gene ambiguous. Germline assignment: CDR1 MNHEY and CDR2 SVGAGI. Trimming pared 5 bases from V and 3 bases from J, leaving 11 bases between. The CDR3 contains 14 residues. The CDR3 spells CASSPRRSGNTIYF. CDR3 bases: TGTGCCAGCAGTCCCCGACGAAGTGGAAACACCATATATTTT.

The chain employs TRBV29-1 and TRBJ2-3, with D possibly matching TRBD2 (5 bases). Germline-derived CDR1 and CDR2 are SQVTM and ANQGSEA. This CDR3 spans 14 amino acids. Trimming removed 4 bases from V and 1 base from J, with 12 bases in between. The CDR3 DNA reads as TGCAGCGTTGCGGCGCGGGCCCGCACAGATACGCAGTATTTT. As protein: CSVAARARTDTQYF.

This chain links TRBV27 with TRBJ2-3; 8 nucleotides align to TRBD2. This CDR3 is built from 16 residues. Looked up from germline, CDR1 is MNHEY and CDR2 is SMNVEV (reference sequence). V dropped 5 bases and J dropped 3; count of bases not matched to a gene: 10. CDR3 DNA sequence: TGTGCCAGCAGTCCCCCCGGGAGGGCCGGTACAGATACGCAGTATTTT. This encodes CASSPPGRAGTDTQYF.

The rearrangement uses TRBV2 and TRBJ2-1, with a tentative D call TRBD2 (6 bases). The germline gives CDR1 SNHLY, CDR2 FYNNEI. Between the trimmed V and J ends, which lost 7 bases and 8 bases, there was a span of 15 bases. This CDR3 is 13 amino acids long. CDR3 sequence (DNA): TGTGCCAGCAATCGGGAGCCCCGGGATGAGCAGTTCTTC. Protein: CASNREPRDEQFF.

The chain uses TRBV5-1 and TRBJ2-1; TRBD2 matches 8 bases. From germline, CDR1 is SGHRS and CDR2 YFSETQ. With 3 bases clipped from V and 5 bases from J, the junction kept 7 bases outside the gene matches. The CDR3 covers 15 residues. CDR3 DNA sequence: TGCGCCAGCAGCTACTCAAGCGGGAGCCACAATGAGCAGTTCTTC. This encodes CASSYSSGSHNEQFF.

The DNA of the CDR3 is TGTGCCAGCAGTGAATGGAGGGGCCCCCAGCCCCAGCATTTT. Translating gives CASSEWRGPQPQHF. This chain links TRBV6-1 with TRBJ1-5, with D tentatively TRBD1 (5 bases). This CDR3 comprises 14 residues. The V end was cut by 2 bases, the J end by 7 bases, with 12 bases between. In germline, CDR1 is MNHNS, CDR2 SASEGT.

The chain recombines TRBV5-1 with TRBJ2-1; TRBD2 agrees at 7 bases. Trimming took 0 bases from V and 2 from J; bases not matched to a gene: 2. Germline-derived CDR1 and CDR2 are SGHRS and YFSETQ. CDR3 length equals 15 residues. The CDR3 sequence: CASSLVLAAYNEQFF. The CDR3 bases are TGCGCCAGCAGCTTGGTTCTAGCGGCCTACAATGAGCAGTTCTTC.

The chain employs TRBV5-1 and TRBJ2-2; 8 bases map to TRBD2. The ends lost 3 bases at V and 7 bases at J; junction bases unmatched: 11. Germline-derived CDR1 and CDR2 are SGHRS and YFSETQ. This CDR3 has 16 amino acids. CDR3 residues: CASSSTSGGRIGELFF. As DNA, the CDR3 is TGCGCCAGCAGCTCCACCTCGGGCGGGAGGATCGGGGAGCTGTTTTTT.

This chain joins TRBV10-2 and TRBJ1-2; D not resolved. The germline gives CDR1 WSHSY, CDR2 SAAADI. The germline V and J ends were trimmed by 10 bases and 4 bases, with 19 bases remaining between them. The CDR3 covers 14 residues. CDR3 nucleotides: TGCGCCACACAACGAGGGCAGAGCGGCTATGGCTACACCTTC. This gives the protein CATQRGQSGYGYTF.

V is TRBV18 and J is TRBJ2-1, with 7 bases that match TRBD2. Germline CDR1 is KGHSH and CDR2 is LQKENI. J lost 4 bases, V lost 8 bases, and 11 bases had no gene match. The CDR3 length is 15 residues. CDR3 residues: CASPTGGRKYNEQFF. The CDR3 DNA reads TGTGCCAGCCCAACGGGCGGGAGAAAGTACAATGAGCAGTTCTTC.

The chain employs TRBV6-6 and TRBJ1-2, with D perhaps matching TRBD1 (6 bases). From germline, CDR1 is MNHNY and CDR2 SVGAGI (reference sequence). This CDR3 is 13 amino acids long. V lost 5 bases, J lost 4 bases, and 11 bases lay in between. CDR3 bases: TGTGCCAGCAGTCCCCAGGACAGCTATGGCTACACCTTC. Translated: CASSPQDSYGYTF.

The chain carries TRBV5-1 and TRBJ1-3; 8 nucleotides agree with TRBD1. V shed 0 bases and J 2 bases; nucleotides not matched to a gene: 4. Per germline, CDR1 SGHRS and CDR2 YFSETQ. The CDR3 has 16 amino acids. CDR3 sequence (DNA): TGCGCCAGCAGCTTGGACAGGGGGAGTGCTGGAAACACCATATATTTT. It codes for CASSLDRGSAGNTIYF.

CDR3 sequence (DNA): TGTGCCAGCAGCGTAGCGAACAGGAACACCGGGGAGCTGTTTTTT. Translated, it gives CASSVANRNTGELFF. The V call is TRBV9, the J call TRBJ2-2; D is undetermined. In germline, CDR1 is SGDLS, CDR2 YYNGEE. This CDR3 has 15 amino acids. V was clipped by 0 bases and J by 1 base, with 7 bases between them.

In DNA, the CDR3 is TGTGCCAGCAGTTCGGGGGTAGTATACTCTGGGGCCAACGTCCTGACTTTC. Its translation: CASSSGVVYSGANVLTF. The chain couples TRBV5-4 to TRBJ2-6; D perhaps matches TRBD2 (6 bases). V was cut by 5 bases and J by 0 bases, with 15 bases left in between. The CDR3 sequence is 17 residues long. Germline V gene lookup returns CDR1 SGHNT and CDR2 YYREEE (reference sequence).

V gene TRBV30 combines with J gene TRBJ2-5; D call uncertain. Trimming left V 2 bases short and J 7 bases short, with 14 bases between. The germline V gene has CDR1 GTSNPN and CDR2 SVGIG (reference sequence). The CDR3 runs to 13 residues. As DNA, the CDR3 is TGTGCCTGGAGTACTACCTGGGCTGGGACCCAGTACTTC. It codes for CAWSTTWAGTQYF.

The chain joins TRBV2 to TRBJ1-1, with D maybe TRBD1 (6 bases). V lost 7 bases to trimming and J lost 5 bases, with 14 bases between them. Per germline, CDR1 SNHLY and CDR2 FYNNEI. This CDR3 spans 13 amino acids. CDR3 DNA sequence: TGTGCCAGCATTCCCGAAGGGGGGACTGAAGCTTTCTTT. It yields the protein CASIPEGGTEAFF.

CDR3 in amino acids: CASSYSRPRQTQYF. DNA for the CDR3: TGTGCCAGCAGTTACTCGAGACCGCGACAGACCCAGTACTTC. The chain combines TRBV6-6 with TRBJ2-5; unclear D gene. The CDR3 spans 14 residues. Germline assignment: CDR1 MNHNY and CDR2 SVGAGI (reference sequence). V was shortened by 0 bases and J by 6 bases, with 11 bases between the two germline ends.

Of note for this clone: Other DNA sequences of this sample code for an identical CDR3. The CDR3 coding sequence is TGCGCCAGCAGCTTCAGGGGGCTAGATGAAAAACTGTTTTTT. Protein product: CASSFRGLDEKLFF. The chain uses TRBV5-1 and TRBJ1-4; 8 bases map to TRBD1. The V segment lost 2 bases and the J segment 6 bases; nucleotides outside the gene matches: 3. From germline, CDR1 is SGHRS and CDR2 YFSETQ. The CDR3 contains 14 residues.

The chain is built from TRBV11-2 and TRBJ1-3; no definite D call. V gave up 6 bases and J gave up 2 bases, with 8 bases separating them. CDR1 is SGHAT and CDR2 is FQNNGV in the germline V gene. The CDR3 has 13 amino acids. The CDR3 bases are TGTGCCAGCAGGAGTAACCCTGGAAACACCATATATTTT. Amino acids: CASRSNPGNTIYF.

The chain uses TRBV11-2 and TRBJ1-6; 7 positions match TRBD1. CDR3 length equals 18 residues. The ends lost 5 bases at V and 6 bases at J; junction bases unmatched: 16. Per the germline V gene, CDR1 is SGHAT and CDR2 is FQNNGV. CDR3 nucleotide sequence: TGTGCCAGCAGCCGTAATACCCCGCAGGGGGGGAGTAATTCACCCCTCCACTTT. Protein: CASSRNTPQGGSNSPLHF.

This chain connects TRBV29-1 to TRBJ2-1, with a possible D match to TRBD2 (7 bases). This CDR3 has 14 residues. With 4 bases removed from V and 3 bases from J, the gap between germline ends came to 13 bases. Germline-derived CDR1 and CDR2 are SQVTM and ANQGSEA. CDR3 nucleotide sequence: TGCAGCGTTGTTCGGGGGGCCTTCTACAATGAGCAGTTCTTC. It specifies CSVVRGAFYNEQFF.

This clone was seen only a few times. The rearrangement uses TRBV7-9 and TRBJ1-1; 7 nucleotides agree with TRBD1. The germline gives CDR1 SEHNR, CDR2 FQNEAQ (reference sequence). The CDR3 is made up of 13 amino acids. Trimming took 6 bases from V and 7 from J; bases not matched to a gene: 8. The CDR3 coding sequence is TGTGCCAGCAGTAAGGGGGCGGACCTTGAAGCTTTCTTT. Translation: CASSKGADLEAFF.